This T cell receptor (beta chain) was sequenced for a study of HIV-infected children after antiretroviral therapy interruption (dated by TCRdb to between 2018 and 2020). Context from the whole study: All eight included children had a CD4+ count above 500 and a viral load below 50 copies/ml, with four on planned treatment interruption and four on continuous treatment. The interruption group had a median age of roughly 9.5 years, compared with about 8 years in the continuous treatment group. Exposure to EBV and CMV had been recorded for most participating children. For the interruption arm, samples were taken at week 0, at week 12, at the end of interruption (week 24 or 48), and roughly 3 years after the study ended. Continuous-treatment samples were analyzed from corresponding weeks 0, 48 and 150. Alongside measurements of thymic output, the study compared TCR repertoires of children on planned treatment interruption with TCR repertoires of children on continuous antiretroviral treatment.

What the treatment or condition label conveys for this sample: PENTA 11 planned treatment interruption arm or continuous ART arm. Participants were children from the United Kingdom aged 2 to 15 years who had received at least three-drug ART for at least 24 weeks. Cryopreserved PBMCs with at least 5 million viable cells were required; a few candidate patients were excluded for low viable PBMC yield. Naive CD4+ CD45RA+ CD45RO- T cells were FACS-sorted from thawed PBMCs on a FACSAria III cell sorter. After sorting, the cells were fixed and RNA was extracted first with the RNeasy FFPE kit and then with the RNeasy Micro kit. In this sample, this clonotype turned up many times. The specificity of this receptor is unknown. The input lacks base qualities; no much larger clone sits a single base away. Overall study outcomes, separate from this receptor: In the naive CD4+ repertoires of PTI patients, CDR3 sharing between time points dropped after the start of interruption, while many sequences were shared between the end of interruption and 3 years later. An increase in the naive CD4+ Gini coefficient was observed by the end of treatment interruption, suggesting clonal expansion, and a return to baseline was observed by 3 years. The small number of patients is a limitation, and caution is needed when interpreting the data. Minor non-naive CD45RA+ populations such as EMRA or stem memory cells might have been included among the sorted CD45RA+ naive cells.

CDR1 and CDR2 were assigned from the germline V gene as SQVTM and ANQGSEA. Including cysteine and phenylalanine, the CDR3 has 13 amino acids. Only the CDR3 portion is preserved as DNA: 39 bases, with reading frame beginning at the first base. Unmatched junction bases come to 12, with V trimmed by 7 bases and J by 7 bases. The method was 3' RACE. To correct PCR amplification bias, TCR libraries were generated from RNA with a 3' RACE protocol that used unique molecular identifiers. Up to 12 amplicon libraries were pooled and sequenced on an Illumina MiSeq with v2 2x250 paired-end chemistry. Regarding the original processing steps: Reads were processed with Decombinator to assign V and J genes and CDR3, with barcode-based error and PCR bias correction. Repertoires were subsampled to equal depth before Gini coefficient calculation using the R ineq package. GLIPH, Hamming distance and a shared triplet metric were used to assess CDR3 similarity. TCRdb passed the public sequencing reads through fastp at Q25 and MiXCR, retaining productive beta sequences. Each CDR3 protein appears once, grouped with its most common genes and DNA. These V and J calls originate from TCRdb's pipeline instead of the authors' own analysis. This sample gives around 50,000 distinct CDR3 sequences in total; about 4.3% of them show up just once. 0.6% to 0.85% of the sample is taken by the ten largest.

Recombination linked TRBV29-1 to TRBJ1-1; TRBD1 fits 7 bases in the junction. This receptor was obtained from a pool of human donors with HIV. Source: CD45RA+ CD4+ T cells from PBMCs, pooled from several time points, taken from a donor given antiretroviral therapy, either interrupted or continuous. The intended sense of this specimen's cell subset or site label: naive CD4+ CD45RA+ CD45RO- T cells. Here the CDR3 is given as CSAAGQVQGEAFF. The nucleotide sequence is given as TGCAGCGCTGCCGGACAGGTTCAAGGTGAAGCTTTCTTT.